This section outlines one T cell receptor beta chain sequence together with its context. This clonotype was detected many times. Its antigen remains unidentified. No much larger clone is present one base from it, and per-base qualities are unavailable. The CDR3 measures 16 amino acids from cysteine to phenylalanine. Only CDR3 DNA remains: 48 bases, in frame from the first base. CDR1 and CDR2 were assigned from the germline V gene (reference sequence) as SEHNR and FQNEAQ. V sheds 3 bases and J sheds 2 bases, leaving 16 bases between their ends. Per the publication, the treatment or condition label means: allogeneic hematopoietic cell transplantation with graft depleted of TCRalphabeta T cells and CD19 B cells. The transplant recipients were children given TCRalphabeta/CD19-depleted allogeneic hematopoietic cell grafts. The data originate from a study of T-cell reconstitution after alpha-beta-depleted transplantation in children listed by TCRdb under 2016. Background on the whole study: The study quantitatively tracked T-cell immune reconstitution after TCRalphabeta/CD19-depleted allogeneic hematopoietic cell transplantation in children using TCR repertoire profiling.

Paper-wide results and their limitations: The high TCRbeta diversity at day 60 in some patients was ascribed to recipient T cells and intrathymic progenitors that had survived conditioning. About two months after transplant, the apparently early recovery of alphabetaT-cell counts reportedly depended on just several hundred clones that had expanded rapidly and came from non-depleted graft cells. Over subsequent months, a decline in hyperexpanded clone frequencies was noted, and after one year, T-cell counts and TCRbeta diversity were mostly ascribed to newly produced T cells.

Library creation used PCR. Sequencer: Illumina HiSeq 2500. To normalize quantification of the TCRbeta repertoire, the TCR libraries were built with molecular barcoding that relied on unique molecular identifiers. Clones were called with MiXCR by TCRdb after fastp trimmed the public reads at Q25, and only in-frame beta chains were retained. All rows with the same CDR3 protein become a single entry with the most common DNA and genes. Counted in this sample were hundreds of thousands of distinct CDR3 sequences; approximately 22% of them appeared once. 13% to 15% of the sample rests with the top ten. The sample consisted of PBMCs, mostly from graft donor cells, taken 360 days after TCRalphabeta/CD19-depleted stem cell transplant. In this chain, TRBV7-9 is recombined with TRBJ2-5, with the D gene possibly TRBD1 or TRBD2, each one fitting 5 bases. This receptor was identified in a boy in the first two years of life who had a stem cell transplant for acute myeloid leukemia, so the T cells may come from the graft donor. The bases read TGTGCCAGCAGCTTCGATCCGGGACCAAGTCAAGAGACCCAGTACTTC. Translated, this gives CASSFDPGPSQETQYF.